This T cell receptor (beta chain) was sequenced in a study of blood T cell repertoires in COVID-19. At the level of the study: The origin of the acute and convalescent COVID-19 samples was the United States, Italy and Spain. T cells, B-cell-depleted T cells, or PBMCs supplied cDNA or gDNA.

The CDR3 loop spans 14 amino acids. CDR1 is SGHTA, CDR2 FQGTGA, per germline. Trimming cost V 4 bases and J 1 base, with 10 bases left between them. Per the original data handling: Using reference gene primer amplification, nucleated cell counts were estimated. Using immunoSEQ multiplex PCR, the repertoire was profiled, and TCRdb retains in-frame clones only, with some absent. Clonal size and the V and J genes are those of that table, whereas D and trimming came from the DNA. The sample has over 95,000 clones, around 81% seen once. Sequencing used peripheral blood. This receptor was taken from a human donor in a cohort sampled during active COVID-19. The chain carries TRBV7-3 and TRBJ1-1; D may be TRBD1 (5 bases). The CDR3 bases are TGTGCCAGCAGCTCCCGCGGGGGGAACACTGAAGCTTTCTTT. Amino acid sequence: CASSSRGGNTEAFF.